A selection of T cell receptor beta chains follows, all from one sample in a study of T cell changes during pregnancy in multiple sclerosis. Produced via immunoSEQ multiplex PCR; TCRdb's table is partial and in-frame only. The sample lists 40,000 to 45,000 clones, roughly 90% occurring once. Specimen: CD8+ T cells from peripheral blood mononuclear cells, collected in the third trimester of pregnancy. All receptors derive from a female donor with multiple sclerosis, enrolled in a pregnancy study. CDR3s include the opening cysteine and the closing phenylalanine or tryptophan. D genes are given only for firm matches. For some rows the clone size is stated as once, few or many, or as a class when expanded; others skip it.

clone_size d_call j_call v_call cdr3_aa cdr3_nt
once - TRBJ2-5 TRBV21-1 CASSKGSGKETQYF TGTGCCAGCAGCAAAGGTTCAGGGAAAGAGACCCAGTACTTC
- - TRBJ2-1 TRBV4-3 CASSQEPQLDHIISSYNEQFF TGCGCCAGCAGCCAAGAGCCCCAGCTAGACCACATTATCAGCTCCTACAATGAGCAGTTCTTC
few - TRBJ2-7 TRBV11-3 CASSQRVVYEQYF TGTGCCAGCAGCCAGCGGGTTGTATACGAGCAGTACTTC
- - TRBJ1-4 TRBV2 CASSEAETTNEKLFF TGTGCCAGCAGTGAAGCGGAGACAACTAATGAAAAACTGTTTTTT
- TRBD2 TRBJ2-5 TRBV2 CASTSGRGGREGEEETQYF TGTGCCAGCACCAGCGGGAGGGGAGGTAGGGAAGGGGAGGAAGAGACCCAGTACTTC
- TRBD1 TRBJ2-7 TRBV7-9 CASSPLERDRVSYEQYF TGTGCCAGCAGTCCATTGGAACGGGACAGGGTTTCCTACGAGCAGTACTTC
- TRBD1 TRBJ1-3 TRBV7-2 CASSTGDRGIYF TGTGCCAGCAGCACCGGGGACAGGGGGATATATTTT
- - TRBJ1-1 TRBV7-9 CASSLPQGSTEAFF TGTGCCAGCAGCTTACCCCAGGGAAGCACTGAAGCTTTCTTT
- - TRBJ2-7 TRBV10-3 CAISEDREVDEQYF TGTGCCATCAGTGAGGACAGGGAGGTTGACGAGCAGTACTTC
once TRBD1 TRBJ2-2 TRBV9 CASSEETGGTGELFF TGTGCCAGCAGCGAAGAGACAGGGGGGACCGGGGAGCTGTTTTTT
- - TRBJ1-1 TRBV11-2 CASSPWEDSEAFF TGTGCCAGCAGCCCCTGGGAGGACTCTGAAGCTTTCTTT
- TRBD2 TRBJ2-3 TRBV13 CASSLAGGPDTQYF TGTGCCAGCAGCTTAGCGGGAGGGCCAGATACGCAGTATTTT
- TRBD2 TRBJ2-3 TRBV2 CASGMTSGYTDTQYF TGTGCCAGCGGGATGACTAGCGGGTACACAGATACGCAGTATTTT
- - TRBJ2-4 TRBV5-1 CASSLAGQNIQYF TGCGCCAGCAGCTTGGCCGGTCAAAACATTCAGTACTTC
- - TRBJ1-2 TRBV29-1 CSVVTGDLRDGYTF TGCAGCGTTGTTACGGGGGACTTGCGGGACGGCTACACCTTC
- TRBD2 TRBJ2-7 TRBV4-3 CASSQGRGGYEQYF TGCGCCAGCAGCCAAGGGCGGGGGGGTTACGAGCAGTACTTC
- - TRBJ2-1 TRBV27 CASSLTSGDYNEQFF TGTGCCAGCAGTTTAACCAGCGGCGACTACAATGAGCAGTTCTTC
- TRBD2 TRBJ2-7 TRBV9 CASSVSAGGPYEQYF TGTGCCAGCAGCGTATCCGCGGGAGGCCCCTACGAGCAGTACTTC
- TRBD1 TRBJ2-5 TRBV2 CASSEPGQTQETQYF TGTGCCAGCAGTGAACCGGGACAGACCCAAGAGACCCAGTACTTC
- - TRBJ2-1 TRBV9 CASSTSGGRNEQFF TGTGCCAGCAGCACCTCTGGAGGTCGCAATGAGCAGTTCTTC
few - TRBJ2-5 TRBV14 CASSQPSWTQYF TGTGCCAGCAGCCAACCGTCTTGGACCCAGTACTTC
- - TRBJ1-1 TRBV11-2 CASSLDGVRQTNTEAFF TGTGCCAGCAGCTTAGACGGGGTACGTCAGACGAACACTGAAGCTTTCTTT
- TRBD2 TRBJ2-1 TRBV7-3 CASSLMTSGTNEQFF TGTGCCAGCAGCTTAATGACTAGCGGGACGAATGAGCAGTTCTTC
- - TRBJ2-5 TRBV7-9 CASSLVGQETQYF TGTGCCAGCAGCTTAGTCGGCCAAGAGACCCAGTACTTC
- TRBD1 TRBJ2-7 TRBV29-1 CSVVGETGADVSYEQYF TGCAGCGTTGTGGGGGAGACAGGGGCGGACGTCTCCTACGAGCAGTACTTC
- TRBD2 TRBJ2-2 TRBV2 CATTSGGPNTGELFF TGTGCCACCACTAGCGGGGGCCCGAACACCGGGGAGCTGTTTTTT
- - TRBJ2-7 TRBV10-3 CAISVGTGEQYF TGTGCCATCAGTGTAGGAACAGGCGAGCAGTACTTC
- - TRBJ2-7 TRBV18 CASSAGSSYEQYF TGTGCCAGCTCAGCGGGGAGTTCCTACGAGCAGTACTTC
- - TRBJ1-1 TRBV15 CATSRAGGTEAFF TGTGCCACCAGCAGAGCCGGGGGTACTGAAGCTTTCTTT
- - TRBJ1-2 TRBV29-1 CSVEDFNTGLYGYTF TGCAGCGTTGAAGATTTTAACACGGGACTTTATGGCTACACCTTC
- - TRBJ2-5 TRBV7-9 CASSLERGVAGFGETQYF TGTGCCAGCAGCTTAGAACGCGGGGTGGCAGGTTTCGGGGAGACCCAGTACTTC
- - TRBJ1-3 TRBV7-3 CASSLTGGLDSGNTIYF TGTGCCAGCAGCTTAACAGGAGGTCTTGACTCTGGAAACACCATATATTTT
- TRBD1 TRBJ2-5 TRBV13 CASSRTGGTETQYF TGTGCCAGCAGCCGGACAGGGGGCACGGAGACCCAGTACTTC
- TRBD2 TRBJ2-7 TRBV9 CASSSDGLAGIYEQYF TGTGCCAGCAGCTCGGACGGACTAGCGGGAATCTACGAGCAGTACTTC
- - TRBJ1-5 TRBV7-2 CASSLASQPQHF TGTGCCAGCAGCTTAGCGAGTCAGCCCCAGCATTTT
- - TRBJ2-1 TRBV19 CASSIFGYNEQFF TGTGCCAGTAGTATATTCGGGTACAATGAGCAGTTCTTC
- - TRBJ2-1 TRBV6-1 CASSEADTDYNEQFF TGTGCCAGCAGTGAAGCCGACACAGACTACAATGAGCAGTTCTTC
- - TRBJ1-6 TRBV7-9 CASSLVTPRGSPLHF TGTGCCAGCAGCTTAGTGACCCCCAGGGGTTCACCCCTCCACTTT
- TRBD2 TRBJ2-7 TRBV4-1 CASSQDIGGGVYEQYF TGCGCCAGCAGCCAAGATATCGGCGGGGGGGTCTACGAGCAGTACTTC
- - TRBJ1-1 TRBV28 CASSTNDKNEAFF TGTGCCAGCAGTACCAATGACAAGAATGAAGCTTTCTTT
- - TRBJ2-7 TRBV21-1 CASSTSGISYEQYF TGTGCCAGCAGCACTAGCGGGATTTCTTACGAGCAGTACTTC
- - TRBJ2-3 TRBV4-3 CASSQGLNTDTQYF TGCGCCAGCAGCCAGGGACTGAACACAGATACGCAGTATTTT
- TRBD1 TRBJ1-3 TRBV19 CASPPATGGLPYSGNTIYF TGTGCCAGTCCCCCCGCGACAGGGGGCCTCCCCTACTCTGGAAACACCATATATTTT
- TRBD1 TRBJ1-4 TRBV28 CASNPGTGGEKLFF TGTGCCAGCAACCCCGGGACAGGGGGCGAAAAACTGTTTTTT
- - TRBJ1-6 TRBV6-5 CASSYSGTANNSPLHF TGTGCCAGCAGTTACTCCGGGACTGCCAATAATTCACCCCTCCACTTT
- TRBD1 TRBJ1-3 TRBV30 CAWGRGSGNTIYF TGTGCCTGGGGCAGGGGGTCTGGAAACACCATATATTTT